This T cell receptor beta chain was identified in a study of cytomegalovirus exposure and HLA in healthy donors. Study-wide results and limits: For TCR beta chains, V- and J-gene trimming was later linked to a missense DCLRE1C variant. Three chains linked to CMV were shown in vitro to be specific for CMV antigens.

PCR involved 60 Vbeta and 13 Jbeta primers. In the original processing: The authors later counted roughly 77 million unique TCR beta chains, 8.5 million to 13 million of them shared. TCRdb keeps only in-frame clones here, not all; method: immunoSEQ multiplex PCR. For V, J and clone size, that table is used; D and trimming come from the DNA. The data contain about 120,000 clones, about 73% of them singletons. About this clone itself: Antigen specificity is unknown.

This CDR3 comprises 14 residues. The V gene end was trimmed by 1 base and the J gene end by 6 bases; junction bases not matched to a gene: 2. Germline V gene data show CDR1 as SGHTA and CDR2 as FQGNSA. The chain carries TRBV7-2 and TRBJ2-1; 8 nucleotides align to TRBD2. The source of this sequence is a middle-aged woman in good health and CMV-seropositive. Specimen: PBMCs. For the CDR3, the DNA is TGTGCCAGCAGCTTAGTCGGGGGGGCCAATGAGCAGTTCTTC. Protein: CASSLVGGANEQFF. The full variable domain, its missing parts supplied by reference TRBV7-2 and TRBJ2-1, is GAGVSQSPSNKVTEKGKDVELRCDPISGHTALYWYRQSLGQGLEFLIYFQGNSAPDKSGLPSDRFSAERTGGSVSTLTIQRTQQEDSAVYLCASSLVGGANEQFFGPGTRLTVL.